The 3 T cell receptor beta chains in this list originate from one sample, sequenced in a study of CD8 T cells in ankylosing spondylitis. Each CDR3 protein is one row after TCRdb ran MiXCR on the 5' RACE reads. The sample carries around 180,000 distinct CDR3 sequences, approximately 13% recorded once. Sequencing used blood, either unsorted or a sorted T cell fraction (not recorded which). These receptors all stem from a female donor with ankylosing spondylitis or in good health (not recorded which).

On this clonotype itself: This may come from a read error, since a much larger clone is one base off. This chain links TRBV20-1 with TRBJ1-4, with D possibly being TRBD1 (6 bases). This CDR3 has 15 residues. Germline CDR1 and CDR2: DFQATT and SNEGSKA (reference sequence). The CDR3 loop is CSTRDLGGLIEKLFF. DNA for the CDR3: TGCAGTACTAGAGATCTCGGGGGCCTAATTGAAAAACTGTTTTTT.

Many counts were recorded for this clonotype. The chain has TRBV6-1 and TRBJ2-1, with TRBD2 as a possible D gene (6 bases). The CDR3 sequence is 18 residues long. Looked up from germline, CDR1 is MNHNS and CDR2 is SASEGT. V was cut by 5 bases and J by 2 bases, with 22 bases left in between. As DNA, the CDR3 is TGTGCCAGCAGTAAGGCCGGGACTCCCATCGGTCCCTACAATGAGCAGTTCTTC. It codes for CASSKAGTPIGPYNEQFF.

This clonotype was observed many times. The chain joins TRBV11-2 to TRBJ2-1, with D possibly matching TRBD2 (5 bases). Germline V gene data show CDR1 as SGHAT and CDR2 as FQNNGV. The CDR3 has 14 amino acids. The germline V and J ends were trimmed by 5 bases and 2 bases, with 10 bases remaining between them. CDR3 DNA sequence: TGTGCCAGCAGCCGACTATCAACCTACAATGAGCAGTTCTTC. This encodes CASSRLSTYNEQFF.